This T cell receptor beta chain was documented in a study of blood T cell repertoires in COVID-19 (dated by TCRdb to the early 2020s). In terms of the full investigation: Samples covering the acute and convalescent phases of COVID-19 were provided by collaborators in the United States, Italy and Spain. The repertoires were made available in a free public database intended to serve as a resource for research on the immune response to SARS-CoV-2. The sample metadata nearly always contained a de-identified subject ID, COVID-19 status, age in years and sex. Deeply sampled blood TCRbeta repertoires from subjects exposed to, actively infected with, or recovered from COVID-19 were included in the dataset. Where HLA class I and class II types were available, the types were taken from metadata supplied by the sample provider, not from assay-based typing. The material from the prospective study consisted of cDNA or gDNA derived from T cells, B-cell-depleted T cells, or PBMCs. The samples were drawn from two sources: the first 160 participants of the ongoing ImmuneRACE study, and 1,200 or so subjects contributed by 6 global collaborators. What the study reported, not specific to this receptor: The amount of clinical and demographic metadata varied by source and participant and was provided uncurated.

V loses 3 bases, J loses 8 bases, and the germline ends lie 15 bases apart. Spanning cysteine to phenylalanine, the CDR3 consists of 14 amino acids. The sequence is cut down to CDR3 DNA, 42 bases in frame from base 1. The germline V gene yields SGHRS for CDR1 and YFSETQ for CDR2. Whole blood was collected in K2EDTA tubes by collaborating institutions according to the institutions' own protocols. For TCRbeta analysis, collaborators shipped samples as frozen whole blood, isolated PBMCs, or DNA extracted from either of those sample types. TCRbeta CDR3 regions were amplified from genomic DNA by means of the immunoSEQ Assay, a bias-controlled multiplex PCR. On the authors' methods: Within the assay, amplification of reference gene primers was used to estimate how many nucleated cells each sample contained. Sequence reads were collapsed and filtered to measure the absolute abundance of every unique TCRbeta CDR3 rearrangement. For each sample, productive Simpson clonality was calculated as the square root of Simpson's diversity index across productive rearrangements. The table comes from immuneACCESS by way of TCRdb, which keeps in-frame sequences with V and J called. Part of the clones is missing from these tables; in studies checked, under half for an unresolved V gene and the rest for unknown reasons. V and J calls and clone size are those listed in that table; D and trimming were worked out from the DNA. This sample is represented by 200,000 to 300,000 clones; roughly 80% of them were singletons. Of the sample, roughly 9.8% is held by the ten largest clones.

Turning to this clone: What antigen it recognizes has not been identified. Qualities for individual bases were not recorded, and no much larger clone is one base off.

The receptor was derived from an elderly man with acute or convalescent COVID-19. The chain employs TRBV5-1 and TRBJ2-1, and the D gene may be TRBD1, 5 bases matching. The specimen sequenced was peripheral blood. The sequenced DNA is TGCGCCAGCAGCTCCGGACAAATATGGGATGAGCAGTTCTTC. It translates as CASSSGQIWDEQFF.